This T cell receptor beta chain was found in a study of T-cell reconstitution after alpha-beta-depleted transplantation in children. The study's findings and limits: Once a year had passed after transplant, T-cell counts and diversity came mostly from newly produced T cells. Certain patients had high TCRbeta diversity at day 60, and it came from recipient T cells and thymic progenitors that survived. The origin of alpha-beta T cells about two months after transplant was reportedly several hundred expanded graft clones.

Trimming removed 4 bases from V and 8 bases from J; junction bases left unmatched: 13. Germline CDR1 reads ENHRY; CDR2 reads SYGVKD. This CDR3 is 16 amino acids long. The table lists this clonotype with many counts. Its antigen is undetermined. The library targeted TCRbeta and was prepared with unique molecular identifiers. Each CDR3 protein is one row after TCRdb ran MiXCR on the PCR reads. This table holds 750,000 to 950,000 distinct CDR3 sequences, roughly 15% found once. The chain is built from TRBV10-3 and TRBJ2-1; 8 nucleotides agree with TRBD2. The source was PBMCs, mostly from graft donor cells, collected 360 days after TCRalphabeta/CD19-depleted stem cell transplant. The receptor comes from a male patient younger than 18 who had a stem cell transplant for acute lymphoblastic leukemia, so the T cells may come from the graft donor. The CDR3 region is CAISAIAGSPGDEQFF. CDR3 nucleotide sequence: TGTGCCATCAGTGCGATAGCGGGATCCCCGGGGGATGAGCAGTTCTTC.